This entry lists 11 T cell receptor beta chains sequenced from one sample in a study of T cell changes during pregnancy in multiple sclerosis. Sequencing was performed with immunoSEQ multiplex PCR; in TCRdb, only in-frame clones are kept and a portion is missing. The data show 65,000 to 80,000 clones, 85% to 95% seen once. The sample in question was peripheral blood, obtained in the first trimester of pregnancy. The receptor source for this set is a female donor with multiple sclerosis, enrolled in a pregnancy study.

The rearrangement uses TRBV28 and TRBJ2-5; possible D gene TRBD1, 5 bases. This CDR3 spans 16 amino acids. Germline V lookup: CDR1 MDHEN, CDR2 SYDVKM. The ends were cut back, 5 bases at V and 1 base at J, with 17 bases in the middle. The CDR3 region is CASSPPPTGVQETQYF. Here the CDR3 DNA reads TGTGCCAGCAGTCCGCCCCCTACAGGTGTCCAAGAGACCCAGTACTTC.

V is TRBV19 and J is TRBJ2-4; 8 bases match TRBD2. This CDR3 has 15 amino acids. V shed 6 bases and J 0 bases; nucleotides not matched to a gene: 4. In germline, CDR1 is LNHDA, CDR2 SQIVND (reference sequence). Written as DNA, the CDR3 is TGTGCCAGTAGGGACGGGGGGGTAGCCAAAAACATTCAGTACTTC. This encodes CASRDGGVAKNIQYF.

V usage is TRBV19 and J usage is TRBJ2-3; 7 bases match TRBD2. The germline V gene encodes CDR1 LNHDA and CDR2 SQIVND (reference sequence). This CDR3 region has 16 residues. The J segment lost 1 base and the V segment lost 5 bases, leaving 9 bases of the junction unmatched. The CDR3: CASSVIPRGGTDTQYF. In DNA, the CDR3 is TGTGCCAGTAGTGTCATCCCCCGGGGGGGCACAGATACGCAGTATTTT.

This clone was recorded only once. V gene TRBV4-3 combines with J gene TRBJ2-3; 8 bases align to TRBD2. The trim removed 0 bases at V and 5 bases at J, leaving 10 bases unmatched. Germline CDR1 reads LGHNA; CDR2 reads YSLEER. There are 17 residues in the CDR3. The CDR3 region has the DNA TGCGCCAGCAGCCAAGATTTCGTAGCGGGGAGGGGAGATACGCAGTATTTT. Its translation: CASSQDFVAGRGDTQYF.

The CDR3 is CASSRDRGDGYTF. DNA for the CDR3: TGTGCCAGCAGCAGAGACAGGGGTGATGGCTACACCTTC. The rearrangement links TRBV28 to TRBJ1-2; 8 nucleotides agree with TRBD1. Germline V CDR1 and CDR2: MDHEN, SYDVKM. V shed 6 bases and J 6 bases; nucleotides not matched to a gene: 6. This CDR3 has 13 residues.

This sequence joins TRBV15 and TRBJ2-5; TRBD1 matches at 9 bases. The germline V gene encodes CDR1 LNHNV and CDR2 YYDKDF (reference sequence). J lost 14 bases, V lost 0 bases, and 19 bases had no gene match. CDR3 length: 17 amino acids. This chain's CDR3 is CATSRDSIRQGGLVQYF. The CDR3 nucleotides are TGTGCCACCAGCAGAGATTCTATCCGACAGGGGGGGTTGGTCCAATACTTC.

The gene calls are TRBV7-6 and TRBJ2-1; tentatively, D is TRBD1 (5 bases). The V gene's germline CDR1 is SGHVS and CDR2 FNYEAQ. With 1 base removed from V and 0 bases from J, the gap between germline ends came to 7 bases. The length of the CDR3 is 15 residues. The CDR3 DNA is TGTGCCAGCAGCTTAGGGGGCTACTCCTACAATGAGCAGTTCTTC. Its protein product is CASSLGGYSYNEQFF.

The genes are TRBV27 and TRBJ2-6, with 7 bases identical to TRBD1. V lost 3 bases and J lost 0; bases outside the gene matches: 8. The CDR3 is 18 amino acids. The germline V gene has CDR1 MNHEY and CDR2 SMNVEV (reference sequence). CDR3: CASSFKGAPLSGANVLTF. The CDR3 DNA follows: TGTGCCAGCAGTTTCAAGGGGGCACCCCTCTCTGGGGCCAACGTCCTGACTTTC. The full variable domain, in which reference TRBV27 and TRBJ2-6 provide the parts outside the CDR3, is EAQVTQNPRYLITVTGKKLTVTCSQNMNHEYMSWYRQDPGLGLRQIYYSMNVEVTDKGDVPEGYKVSRKEKRNFPLILESPSPNQTSLYFCASSFKGAPLSGANVLTFGAGSRLTVL.

This chain joins TRBV6-4 and TRBJ2-3, with D tentatively TRBD1 (6 bases). Germline CDR1 is MRHNA and CDR2 is SNTAGT. V was trimmed by 6 bases and J by 4 bases, leaving 14 bases between them. The CDR3 has 14 residues. CDR3 coding DNA: TGTGCCAGCAGACAGGGTTATGGTTCAGATACGCAGTATTTT. Translating gives CASRQGYGSDTQYF.

This chain links TRBV5-4 with TRBJ1-1, with D unresolved. Trimming cost V 2 bases and J 0 bases, with 17 bases left between them. Germline CDR1 SGHNT, CDR2 YYREEE (reference sequence). This CDR3 is built from 17 residues. In DNA, the CDR3 is TGTGCCAGCAGCTTAGATGGACTCCACCCAATGAACACTGAAGCTTTCTTT. Amino acids: CASSLDGLHPMNTEAFF.

J is TRBJ1-1 and V is TRBV7-8; D is perhaps TRBD1 (5 bases). V lost 6 bases and J 2 bases, leaving 10 bases between the germline ends. This CDR3 has 13 residues. Germline V lookup: CDR1 SGHVS, CDR2 FQNEAQ. CDR3 sequence reads: CASRARTNTEAFF. CDR3 in DNA: TGTGCCAGCAGAGCTAGGACAAACACTGAAGCTTTCTTT.